The 21 T cell receptor beta chains below come from one sample, sequenced in a study of cytomegalovirus exposure and HLA in healthy donors. The study ran its PCR with 60 Vbeta and 13 Jbeta primers. Using immunoSEQ multiplex PCR, the repertoire was profiled, and TCRdb retains in-frame clones only, with some absent. The table has 100,000 to 130,000 clones, over 75% seen once. Material for sequencing was PBMCs. The receptors were sampled from a male donor in good health and CMV-seronegative.

V is TRBV5-4 and J is TRBJ2-5, with a possible D match to TRBD2 (5 bases). V dropped 4 bases and J dropped 5 bases, with 18 bases sitting between them. This CDR3 region has 15 residues. Germline CDR1 reads SGHNT; CDR2 reads YYREEE (reference sequence). The DNA for the CDR3 is TGTGCCAGCAGCCTGTCGGGTGGGAGTTCGGAGACCCAGTACTTC. Translation gives CASSLSGGSSETQYF.

This clone was seen a few times. V is TRBV6-1 and J is TRBJ1-4, with 7 bases aligning to TRBD1. CDR1 and CDR2 from the germline V gene are MNHNS and SASEGT. The CDR3 is 15 amino acids. Germline trimming cut 6 bases from V and 0 bases from J; bases unmatched to any gene: 4. For the CDR3, the DNA is TGTGCCAGCAGAGCCGGGACAGCAACTAATGAAAAACTGTTTTTT. Translated, it gives CASRAGTATNEKLFF.

The rearrangement links TRBV7-2 to TRBJ1-1; 7 nucleotides agree with TRBD1. The CDR3 extends over 13 amino acids. With 1 base clipped from V and 7 bases from J, the junction kept 3 bases outside the gene matches. Per the germline V gene, CDR1 is SGHTA and CDR2 is FQGNSA. The CDR3 spells CASSLVGQYEAFF. In nucleotides, the CDR3 is TGTGCCAGCAGCTTAGTGGGACAGTATGAAGCTTTCTTT. The full variable domain, its missing parts supplied by reference TRBV7-2 and TRBJ1-1, is GAGVSQSPSNKVTEKGKDVELRCDPISGHTALYWYRQSLGQGLEFLIYFQGNSAPDKSGLPSDRFSAERTGGSVSTLTIQRTQQEDSAVYLCASSLVGQYEAFFGQGTRLTVV.

This sequence joins TRBV2 and TRBJ2-1, with a weak D call TRBD2 (6 bases). This CDR3 spans 15 amino acids. V was clipped by 6 bases and J by 12 bases, with 24 bases between them. The germline V gene has CDR1 SNHLY and CDR2 FYNNEI. CDR3: CASRVLASPGPGQFF. The DNA for the CDR3 is TGTGCCAGCAGAGTACTAGCTTCACCAGGCCCCGGGCAGTTCTTC.

The chain uses TRBV27 and TRBJ1-3; no clear D. In germline, CDR1 is MNHEY, CDR2 SMNVEV (reference sequence). The CDR3 runs 15 residues. The germline V and J ends were trimmed by 5 bases and 2 bases, with 13 bases remaining between them. The CDR3 sequence: CASSPRAGAGNTIYF. CDR3 DNA: TGTGCCAGCAGTCCTCGTGCCGGGGCTGGAAACACCATATATTTT.

The chain is built from TRBV5-6 and TRBJ2-3; 8 nucleotides align to TRBD2. The V gene end was trimmed by 4 bases and the J gene end by 0 bases; junction bases not matched to a gene: 4. Germline loops: CDR1 SGHDT, CDR2 YYEEEE. The CDR3 is 15 residues long. For the CDR3, the DNA is TGTGCCAGCAGCCTACTAGCGGTTAGCACAGATACGCAGTATTTT. Its protein is CASSLLAVSTDTQYF.

Comment on this clone: At one end the junction does not follow the germline gene, possibly because of a read error. V gene TRBV28 combines with J gene TRBJ2-7; TRBD2 matches 15 bases. The CDR3 runs 14 residues. From germline, CDR1 is MDHEN and CDR2 SYDVKM. The CDR3 is CASSLPGLAGGIIF. The DNA of the CDR3 is TGTGCCAGCAGTTTGCCGGGACTAGCGGGAGGAATTATTTTC.

The sample holds one count of this clone. V and J are TRBV5-1 and TRBJ2-2; the match to TRBD2 covers 9 bases. CDR3 length: 17 residues. J was trimmed by 7 bases and V by 0 bases; bases with no gene match: 10. Germline V gives CDR1 SGHRS, CDR2 YFSETQ. CDR3 region: CASSLAGLAGDVGELFF. The CDR3 DNA is TGCGCCAGCAGCTTGGCCGGGTTAGCGGGAGACGTCGGGGAGCTGTTTTTT.

The chain uses TRBV7-9 and TRBJ2-1; 7 nucleotides match TRBD1. The CDR3 sequence is 16 residues long. Trimming took 5 bases from V and 5 from J; bases not matched to a gene: 12. Germline assignment: CDR1 SEHNR and CDR2 FQNEAQ (reference sequence). CDR3 nucleotide sequence: TGTGCCAGCAGCGCGACAGGGTGGTACGACGACAATGAGCAGTTCTTC. This gives the protein CASSATGWYDDNEQFF.

This clone was recorded once. V and J are TRBV7-9 and TRBJ2-7; TRBD2 matches 12 bases. The CDR3 is 17 amino acids. Germline lookup yields CDR1 SEHNR and CDR2 FQNEAQ (reference sequence). V dropped 4 bases and J dropped 5; count of bases not matched to a gene: 12. The CDR3 sequence is CASSYPTSGSSRDEQYF. CDR3 DNA sequence: TGTGCCAGCAGCTATCCGACTAGCGGGAGTTCGAGGGACGAGCAGTACTTC. The full variable domain, rest sourced from reference TRBV7-9 and TRBJ2-7, is DTGVSQNPRHKITKRGQNVTFRCDPISEHNRLYWYRQTLGQGPEFLTYFQNEAQLEKSRLLSDRFSAERPKGSFSTLEIQRTEQGDSAMYLCASSYPTSGSSRDEQYFGPGTRLTVT.

The chain uses TRBV19 and TRBJ2-7; 8 bases map to TRBD1. Trimming removed 5 bases from V and 2 bases from J; junction bases left unmatched: 2. The CDR3 spans 13 residues. Germline-derived CDR1 and CDR2 are LNHDA and SQIVND (reference sequence). Written as DNA, the CDR3 is TGTGCCAGTAGTGACAGGGGCCCCTACGAGCAGTACTTC. Its translation is CASSDRGPYEQYF.

The chain is built from TRBV2 and TRBJ2-4, with a weak D call TRBD2 (6 bases). This CDR3 is 15 amino acids long. Trimming stripped 7 bases from V and 6 bases from J, with 19 bases between. Germline CDR1 is SNHLY and CDR2 is FYNNEI. CDR3 coding DNA: TGTGCCAGCACCCGGATGGGGGGAGACTTAAACATTCAGTACTTC. As protein: CASTRMGGDLNIQYF.

This clone was picked up a small number of times. The chain couples TRBV6-5 to TRBJ1-2, with D unclear. Germline-derived CDR1 and CDR2 are MNHEY and SVGAGI. The CDR3 extends over 13 amino acids. V dropped 7 bases and J dropped 0 bases, with 9 bases sitting between them. This CDR3 reads CASTALANYGYTF. The CDR3 coding sequence is TGTGCCAGCACGGCCCTAGCTAACTATGGCTACACCTTC.

This rearrangement joins TRBV7-9 to TRBJ1-6, with TRBD1 matching over 9 bases. The CDR3 has 15 amino acids. J gave up 7 bases and V 8 bases, and 9 bases lay outside the gene matches. CDR1 is SEHNR and CDR2 is FQNEAQ in the germline V gene (reference sequence). DNA of the CDR3: TGTGCCAGCTCCAGGAAGGGGACAGGGAATTCACCCCTCCACTTT. Translation: CASSRKGTGNSPLHF.

J is TRBJ2-6 and V is TRBV6-1; a possible D gene is TRBD1 (6 bases). Germline V gene sequence: CDR1 MNHNS, CDR2 SASEGT. V lost 0 bases, J lost 0 bases, and 12 bases lay in between. This CDR3 is built from 18 residues. The CDR3 coding sequence is TGTGCCAGCAGTGAAGCAGGGGGTATCTTCTCTGGGGCCAACGTCCTGACTTTC. Protein product: CASSEAGGIFSGANVLTF.

This clone occurred once. V and J are TRBV6-5 and TRBJ1-6; TRBD1 matches at 7 bases. V lost 2 bases, J lost 10 bases, and 5 bases stayed unmatched. The germline V gene has CDR1 MNHEY and CDR2 SVGAGI. The CDR3 contains 14 residues. CDR3 protein: CASSYDRVGSPLHF. CDR3 DNA sequence: TGTGCCAGCAGTTACGACAGGGTTGGGTCACCCCTCCACTTT.

This chain uses TRBV15 with TRBJ2-7; a weak D match, TRBD2 (6 bases). Germline V gene lookup returns CDR1 LNHNV and CDR2 YYDKDF (reference sequence). The CDR3 is made up of 17 amino acids. Trimming cost V 0 bases and J 1 base, with 16 bases left between them. The CDR3 DNA reads TGTGCCACCAGCAGAGATGCGGGAACCAGTCCTTCCTACGAGCAGTACTTC. Amino acids: CATSRDAGTSPSYEQYF.

CDR3 protein: CASSPGSQETQYF. DNA for the CDR3: TGTGCCAGCTCACCAGGCTCCCAAGAGACCCAGTACTTC. This chain uses TRBV18 with TRBJ2-5; no clear D gene. The CDR3 is 13 amino acids. Trimming removed 2 bases from V and 1 base from J, with 5 bases in between. Germline CDR1 KGHSH, CDR2 LQKENI.

DNA of the CDR3: TGTGCCAGCAGCGGGAGGAGCGGGAGGGCATTCGGGGAGCTGTTTTTT. This gives the protein CASSGRSGRAFGELFF. The chain couples TRBV5-6 to TRBJ2-2; 10 nucleotides agree with TRBD2. This CDR3 is 16 amino acids long. The germline CDR1 and CDR2 sequences are SGHDT and YYEEEE. V dropped 4 bases and J dropped 7; count of bases not matched to a gene: 10.

This clone was seen a single time. The J gene is TRBJ2-1, the V gene TRBV18; 7 nucleotides align to TRBD2. V shed 6 bases and J 8 bases; nucleotides not matched to a gene: 7. This CDR3 has 13 amino acids. Germline lookup yields CDR1 KGHSH and CDR2 LQKENI. Written as DNA, the CDR3 is TGTGCCAGCTCCTTGGGACTATCTGATGAGCAGTTCTTC. Translated, it gives CASSLGLSDEQFF.

This clone appeared once. The V call is TRBV5-1, the J call TRBJ2-2; TRBD1 aligns across 7 bases. J was trimmed by 7 bases and V by 1 base; bases with no gene match: 7. Germline-derived CDR1 and CDR2 are SGHRS and YFSETQ. The CDR3 covers 15 residues. The CDR3 sequence is CASSLLQGKVGELFF. CDR3 nucleotides: TGCGCCAGCAGCTTGTTACAGGGGAAAGTCGGGGAGCTGTTTTTT.